The 25 T cell receptor beta chains below all came from one sample that was sequenced in a study of blood T cells in healthy people across ages. Sample-barcoded 5' priming and a J-beta primer mix drove a second PCR of about 6 to 12 cycles. TCRdb processed the 5' RACE reads anew with MiXCR; each CDR3 protein has one entry. The sample contains approximately 800,000 distinct CDR3 sequences, less than 80% of which appear only once. Sequencing was done on a sample of blood. Source of these receptors: a man aged 25-45 years in good health.

This clonotype was detected only a few times. The V call is TRBV20-1, the J call TRBJ2-7; D remains unclear. This CDR3 has 11 residues. Germline V gene lookup returns CDR1 DFQATT and CDR2 SNEGSKA (reference sequence). The V end was cut by 6 bases, the J end by 6 bases, with 12 bases between. The CDR3 loop is CSASYVTEQYF. CDR3 bases: TGCAGTGCCTCCTACGTAACCGAGCAGTACTTC.

J is TRBJ2-6 and V is TRBV6-5; D is undetermined. V lost 4 bases and J 0 bases, leaving 7 bases between the germline ends. This CDR3 contains 15 residues. Per the germline V gene, CDR1 is MNHEY and CDR2 is SVGAGI. The CDR3 loop is CASSSVPSGANVLTF. The CDR3 nucleotides read TGTGCCAGCAGTTCCGTCCCCTCTGGGGCCAACGTCCTGACTTTC.

The CDR3 region is CASSQDLQGRSPLHF. DNA of the CDR3: TGCGCCAGCAGCCAAGATCTACAGGGAAGGTCACCCCTCCACTTT. The V and J genes are TRBV4-3 and TRBJ1-6, with a weak D call TRBD1 (6 bases). Germline loops: CDR1 LGHNA, CDR2 YSLEER. The germline V and J ends were trimmed by 0 bases and 10 bases, with 13 bases remaining between them. The CDR3 is 15 amino acids.

This clonotype was counted a few times. This CDR3 reads CASARQGNTEAFF. The CDR3 coding sequence is TGCGCCAGCGCTAGACAGGGGAACACTGAAGCTTTCTTT. V gene TRBV5-1 combines with J gene TRBJ1-1, with TRBD1 identical over 7 bases. The CDR3 has 13 amino acids. The V and J ends lost 7 bases and 1 base, in that order; junction bases with no gene match: 4. Germline loops: CDR1 SGHRS, CDR2 YFSETQ. Variable domain in full (rest from reference TRBV5-1 and TRBJ1-1): KAGVTQTPRYLIKTRGQQVTLSCSPISGHRSVSWYQQTPGQGLQFLFEYFSETQRNKGNFPGRFSGRQFSNSRSEMNVSTLELGDSALYLCASARQGNTEAFFGQGTRLTVV.

This clonotype appeared many times. The rearrangement links TRBV27 to TRBJ2-7; 10 bases align to TRBD1. The trim removed 3 bases at V and 4 bases at J, leaving 3 bases unmatched. This CDR3 has 14 residues. The germline V gene has CDR1 MNHEY and CDR2 SMNVEV (reference sequence). The CDR3 protein is CASSLGQGRYEQYF. CDR3 sequence (DNA): TGTGCCAGCAGTTTGGGACAGGGGAGGTACGAGCAGTACTTC.

The genes are TRBV10-3 and TRBJ2-1; 10 bases map to TRBD1. Unmatched junction bases numbered 6, after V lost 5 bases and J lost 5 bases. Germline assignment: CDR1 ENHRY and CDR2 SYGVKD. This CDR3 is built from 15 residues. The CDR3 DNA reads TGTGCCATCAGTCCCGGACAGGGGGTCCACAATGAGCAGTTCTTC. Amino acids: CAISPGQGVHNEQFF.

This clonotype was detected only a few times. The chain uses TRBV29-1 and TRBJ1-2, with 10 bases identical to TRBD1. V shed 3 bases, J shed 0 bases, and the junction held 4 bases outside the gene matches. Germline assignment: CDR1 SQVTM and CDR2 ANQGSEA. CDR3 length: 15 residues. CDR3 loop: CSVEGDRGANYGYTF. For the CDR3, the DNA is TGCAGCGTTGAGGGGGACAGGGGAGCTAACTATGGCTACACCTTC.

This chain uses TRBV9 with TRBJ2-4; D gene ambiguous. The J call may be mistaken, given a closer DNA end match to TRBJ2-5. The V gene's germline CDR1 is SGDLS and CDR2 YYNGEE. The CDR3 has 14 residues. The CDR3: CASSVSQLQETQYF. CDR3 DNA: TGTGCCAGCAGCGTTTCACAGCTCCAAGAGACCCAGTACTTC.

The CDR3 loop reads CASSQLLAQETQYF. The CDR3 coding sequence is TGCGCCAGCAGCCAACTACTAGCCCAAGAGACCCAGTACTTC. The chain has TRBV4-1 and TRBJ2-5; D is possibly TRBD2 (6 bases). The CDR3 contains 14 residues. Germline-derived CDR1 and CDR2 are MGHRA and YSYEKL. V was shortened by 2 bases and J by 1 base, with 8 bases between the two germline ends.

The V gene is TRBV12-3 or TRBV12-4, the J gene TRBJ2-1; 15 bases are a match to TRBD2. The CDR3 runs to 19 residues. Germline trimming cut 6 bases from V and 0 bases from J; bases unmatched to any gene: 9. The chain's CDR3 is CASSLGLAGGPSSYNEQFF. DNA of the CDR3: TGTGCCAGCAGCTTGGGACTAGCGGGGGGCCCGAGCTCCTACAATGAGCAGTTCTTC.

The chain joins TRBV4-3 to TRBJ2-7; 7 bases agree with TRBD1. This CDR3 has 14 residues. Per germline, CDR1 LGHNA and CDR2 YSLEER. J was trimmed by 6 bases and V by 3 bases; bases with no gene match: 8. The CDR3 is CASSHNHRGGEQYF. CDR3 sequence (DNA): TGCGCCAGCAGCCATAACCACAGGGGTGGCGAGCAGTACTTC.

This clonotype has just one count. The germline gene is not matched at one end of the junction; a read error may be the cause. V and J are TRBV7-8 and TRBJ1-5; unclear D gene. CDR3 length equals 16 residues. CDR1 SGHVS and CDR2 FQNEAQ come from the germline V gene. The CDR3 here is CASSSEGLRSNQPQHF. As DNA, the CDR3 is TGCGCCAGCAGCTCAGAAGGCCTAAGGAGCAATCAGCCCCAGCATTTT.

This chain uses TRBV7-9 with TRBJ2-6; D perhaps matches TRBD2 (5 bases). This CDR3 has 17 residues. The germline CDR1 and CDR2 sequences are SEHNR and FQNEAQ (reference sequence). With 3 bases removed from V and 0 bases from J, the gap between germline ends came to 12 bases. The CDR3 reads CASSFLFRDSGANVLTF. Written as DNA, the CDR3 is TGTGCCAGCAGCTTCCTTTTTCGGGACTCTGGGGCCAACGTCCTGACTTTC.

The chain is built from TRBV29-1 and TRBJ2-5; D is possibly TRBD1 (6 bases). Germline values: CDR1 SQVTM, CDR2 ANQGSEA. V was clipped by 5 bases and J by 11 bases, with 15 bases between them. The CDR3 totals 11 residues. The CDR3 DNA is TGCAGCGTTCGCCCGGGACATGAGCAGTACTTC. Protein sequence: CSVRPGHEQYF. The full variable domain, rest sourced from reference TRBV29-1 and TRBJ2-5, is SAVISQKPSRDICQRGTSLTIQCQVDSQVTMMFWYRQQPGQSLTLIATANQGSEATYESGFVIDKFPISRPNLTFSTLTVSNMSPEDSSIYLCSVRPGHEQYFGPGTRLLVL.

The chain couples TRBV12-3 or TRBV12-4 to TRBJ1-2, with D perhaps matching TRBD1 (6 bases). Trimming removed 1 base at V and 8 bases at J, with 11 bases between. CDR3 length: 13 residues. CDR3 nucleotides: TGTGCCAGCAGTTTAGGGGGGCAAAACGGCTACACCTTC. It is translated as CASSLGGQNGYTF.

The V and J genes are TRBV7-3 and TRBJ2-5; possibly TRBD2 for D (5 bases). Judging by the DNA end, TRBJ2-1 fits better; the J call may be wrong. CDR3 length: 12 amino acids. Germline-derived CDR1 and CDR2 are SGHTA and FQGTGA. CDR3 nucleotide sequence: TGTGCCAGCAGCTTAAACGGGGAGACCCAGTTCTTC. This sequence encodes CASSLNGETQFF.

This clonotype was detected only a few times. This chain links TRBV29-1 with TRBJ2-5, with a tentative D call TRBD1 (6 bases). The CDR3 runs to 12 residues. From germline, CDR1 is SQVTM and CDR2 ANQGSEA. V was pared by 6 bases and J by 1 base, with 9 bases between. DNA for the CDR3: TGCAGCGTGGGACAACTCCAAGAGACCCAGTACTTC. It encodes CSVGQLQETQYF.

This clonotype was recorded once. V is TRBV5-1 and J is TRBJ2-1, with TRBD1 identical over 7 bases. The CDR3 spans 14 residues. The V segment lost 4 bases and the J segment 13 bases; nucleotides outside the gene matches: 14. The germline V gene has CDR1 SGHRS and CDR2 YFSETQ. The CDR3 reads CASSATGVRETQFF. In DNA form, the CDR3 reads TGCGCCAGCAGCGCTACAGGGGTGCGAGAGACCCAGTTCTTC.

There are a few counts of this clonotype. This chain connects TRBV4-3 to TRBJ2-7; D is perhaps TRBD1 (6 bases). The germline V and J ends were trimmed by 0 bases and 0 bases, with 12 bases remaining between them. CDR3 size: 16 residues. Germline values: CDR1 LGHNA, CDR2 YSLEER. CDR3 nucleotide sequence: TGCGCCAGCAGCCAAGATACCCGGACAGTCTCCTACGAGCAGTACTTC. It translates to CASSQDTRTVSYEQYF.

This clonotype appeared a few times. V gene TRBV12-3 or TRBV12-4 combines with J gene TRBJ1-2, with D possibly matching TRBD1 (5 bases). Trimming took 5 bases from V and 0 from J, leaving 10 bases between them. The CDR3 totals 14 residues. CDR3 nucleotides: TGTGCCAGCAGTCCAGGGTCAGCTAACTATGGCTACACCTTC. Its protein product is CASSPGSANYGYTF.

This clonotype was counted between two and nine times. The chain recombines TRBV12-3 or TRBV12-4 with TRBJ2-1; no clear D gene. The CDR3 sequence is 15 residues long. V lost 6 bases to trimming and J lost 2 bases, with 14 bases between them. The CDR3 DNA sequence: TGTGCCAGCAGCCCCCCAGGCAGCCCCTACAATGAGCAGTTCTTC. This sequence encodes CASSPPGSPYNEQFF.

This clonotype was picked up one time. The chain joins TRBV5-1 to TRBJ2-2; D may be TRBD1 (5 bases). The V gene lost 4 bases and the J gene lost 3 bases, with 10 bases spanning the gap. The V gene's germline CDR1 is SGHRS and CDR2 YFSETQ. This CDR3 has 14 residues. The chain's CDR3 is CASSKGPDTGELFF. Written as DNA, the CDR3 is TGCGCCAGCAGCAAGGGGCCGGACACCGGGGAGCTGTTTTTT.

This clonotype was found a few times. The rearrangement links TRBV5-1 to TRBJ2-1, with D unresolved. CDR1 is SGHRS and CDR2 is YFSETQ in the germline V gene. The CDR3 spans 14 residues. The V end was cut by 1 base, the J end by 5 bases, with 10 bases between. In DNA, the CDR3 is TGCGCCAGCAGCTTGATCGCAGATAACAATGAGCAGTTCTTC. It codes for CASSLIADNNEQFF.

The chain employs TRBV20-1 and TRBJ2-1, with a possible D match to TRBD1 (5 bases). The CDR3 has 16 residues. Trimming took off 0 bases at V and 0 bases at J, with 12 bases between the two ends. CDR1 and CDR2 (germline): DFQATT, SNEGSKA (reference sequence). The CDR3 reads CSARDSQGSSYNEQFF. CDR3 DNA sequence: TGCAGTGCTAGAGATAGTCAGGGAAGCTCCTACAATGAGCAGTTCTTC.

The rearrangement links TRBV11-3 to TRBJ2-3, with D perhaps matching TRBD2 (5 bases). Germline V gene lookup returns CDR1 SGHNT and CDR2 YENEEA. CDR3 length: 13 residues. Trimming took 4 bases from V and 5 from J, leaving 10 bases between them. The CDR3 sequence is CASSSEGGDTQYF. The CDR3 DNA sequence: TGTGCCAGCAGCTCCGAGGGCGGAGATACGCAGTATTTT.